This record looks at one T cell receptor beta chain sequence and its context. Antigen: not known. At the deep level, the assay was run. The assay was immunoSEQ multiplex PCR, and TCRdb's table has in-frame clones only and misses some. The sample holds approximately 340,000 clones, around 67% seen once. The entry originates in a study of shared clonotypes between healthy human individuals. Study results and limitations: Sequencing depth was a factor that was expected to affect clonotype sharing among donors. In having few donors, the study represented limited genetic and exposure-history diversity.

Germline CDR1 SNHLY, CDR2 FYNNEI. The CDR3 runs to 13 residues. Between the trimmed V and J ends, which lost 6 bases and 2 bases, there was a span of 8 bases. The J gene is TRBJ1-3, the V gene TRBV2; D remains ambiguous. The sequenced sample consisted of memory CD4+ T cells sorted from blood. The subset: CD45RA-negative fraction. This receptor was taken from a man younger than 45 in good health. The CDR3 reads CASRENPGNTIYF. In DNA form, the CDR3 reads TGTGCCAGCAGGGAAAATCCTGGAAACACCATATATTTT.